The T cell receptor beta chain under discussion was sequenced for a study of blood T cell repertoires in COVID-19. TCRdb's copy holds only in-frame clones and misses some; the assay was immunoSEQ multiplex PCR. The profile shows around 150,000 clones, about 87% of them singletons. Germline CDR1 is SGHDT and CDR2 is YYEEEE. The CDR3 spans 15 residues. V lost 2 bases and J 0 bases, leaving 9 bases between the germline ends. The clonotype comes from a human donor with COVID-19, enrolled during active disease. The donor label of this sample is uncertain. The chain couples TRBV5-6 to TRBJ2-1, with a weak D call TRBD2 (6 bases). Sequenced: peripheral blood. CDR3 protein: CASSLAGRSYNEQFF. The CDR3 region has the DNA TGTGCCAGCAGCTTAGCGGGCCGCTCCTACAATGAGCAGTTCTTC.